Detailed here is one TCR beta chain. CD8+ and CD4+ T cells taken from blood had their TCR beta sequenced. CDR1 MRHNA and CDR2 SNTAGT come from the germline V gene. The ends were cut back, 0 bases at V and 4 bases at J, with 2 bases in the middle. This CDR3 is built from 12 residues. This sample is drawn from a study of CD8 T cells in Susac syndrome. With random hexamers, roughly 0.5 to 1 ug RNA was reverse transcribed. TCR beta CDR3 was amplified by immunoSEQ multiplex PCR. This amplification extended across 54 Vbeta and 13 Jbeta segments. MiXCR was run by TCRdb on the immunoSEQ multiplex PCR reads, yielding one entry per CDR3 protein. The sample lists some 190,000 distinct CDR3 sequences; about 94% were seen once.

This sequence was found in a human donor with Susac syndrome. Input material: CD4+ T cells from PBMCs. The gene calls are TRBV6-4 and TRBJ2-3, with D hard to call. CDR3 loop: CASSDSADTQYF. For the CDR3, the DNA is TGTGCCAGCAGTGACTCAGCAGATACGCAGTATTTT.